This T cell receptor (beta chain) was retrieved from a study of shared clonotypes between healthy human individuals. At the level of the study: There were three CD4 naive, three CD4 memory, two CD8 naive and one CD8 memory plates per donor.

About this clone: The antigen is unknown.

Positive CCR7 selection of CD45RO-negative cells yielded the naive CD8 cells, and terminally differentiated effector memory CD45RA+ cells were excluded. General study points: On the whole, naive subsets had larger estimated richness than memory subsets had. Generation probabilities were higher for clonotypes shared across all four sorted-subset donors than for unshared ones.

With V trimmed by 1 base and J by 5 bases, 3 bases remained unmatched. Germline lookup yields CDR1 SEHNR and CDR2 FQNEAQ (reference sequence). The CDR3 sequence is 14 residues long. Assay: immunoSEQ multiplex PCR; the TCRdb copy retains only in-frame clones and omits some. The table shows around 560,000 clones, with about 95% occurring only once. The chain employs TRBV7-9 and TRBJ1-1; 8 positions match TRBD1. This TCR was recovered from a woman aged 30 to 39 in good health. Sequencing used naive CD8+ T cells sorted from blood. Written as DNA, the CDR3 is TGTGCCAGCAGCTTAGGGACAGGGAGTACTGAAGCTTTCTTT. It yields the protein CASSLGTGSTEAFF.